Below are 30 T cell receptor beta chains sequenced from a single sample in a study of T cells in Graves' hyperthyroidism and ophthalmopathy. The source material, RNA transcripts, was used to amplify TCR beta CDR3 regions. TCR CDR3 underwent first-round RT-PCR with the HTBI primer set. TCRdb fed the multiplex PCR reads into MiXCR, producing one record per CDR3 protein. The table has 350,000 to 400,000 distinct CDR3 sequences, 15% seen once; the top ten hold around a third. Sequenced input: blood. These TCRs come from a woman aged 25 to 39 with Graves' hyperthyroidism.

This clonotype was observed many times. The gene calls are TRBV6-1 and TRBJ2-3; D is possibly TRBD1 or TRBD2 (6 bases each). V lost 5 bases and J lost 1, with 16 bases in between. This CDR3 contains 16 residues. CDR1 is MNHNS, CDR2 SASEGT, per germline. The CDR3 reads CASSNLAKGGTDTQYF. The CDR3 coding sequence is TGTGCCAGCAGTAATCTAGCGAAGGGGGGCACAGATACGCAGTATTTT.

In its sample, this clonotype was seen a few times. The rearrangement uses TRBV30 and TRBJ1-1; a weak D match, TRBD1 (6 bases). Trimming removed 2 bases at V and 0 bases at J, with 10 bases between. Germline V gives CDR1 GTSNPN, CDR2 SVGIG (reference sequence). This CDR3 comprises 14 residues. Here the CDR3 DNA reads TGTGCCTGGAGTCCGACAGGCTTGAACACTGAAGCTTTCTTT. Translation gives CAWSPTGLNTEAFF.

The CDR3 DNA is TGCAGCGCCCGTGATTCCAGGGGGCGCCCCTCGATAATCCAAGAGACCCAGTACTTC. Its translation is CSARDSRGRPSIIQETQYF. The chain couples TRBV29-1 to TRBJ2-5; 8 positions agree with TRBD1. The CDR3 runs to 19 residues. The trim removed 7 bases at V and 1 base at J, leaving 23 bases unmatched. Germline V gene lookup returns CDR1 SQVTM and CDR2 ANQGSEA.

This clonotype was seen a handful of times. The rearrangement joins TRBV7-2 to TRBJ2-1; TRBD2 aligns across 11 bases. The CDR3 contains 15 residues. Per the germline V gene, CDR1 is SGHTA and CDR2 is FQGNSA. Trimming cost V 4 bases and J 9 bases; bases outside gene matches: 8. For the CDR3, the DNA is TGTGCCAGCAGCTCTAGCGGGAGGACCGGGGGTGAGCAGTTCTTC. Residues: CASSSSGRTGGEQFF.

This clonotype was seen repeatedly, ten times or more. The chain has TRBV5-5 and TRBJ2-5, with 9 nucleotides matching TRBD2. The CDR3 is 17 residues long. From germline, CDR1 is SGHKS and CDR2 YYEKEE (reference sequence). V was clipped by 0 bases and J by 5 bases; unmatched bases: 11. CDR3 in amino acids: CASSLDVSAGGLETQYF. CDR3 coding DNA: TGTGCCAGCAGCTTGGACGTATCGGCGGGAGGGTTGGAGACCCAGTACTTC.

This clonotype showed up many times. This chain connects TRBV6-1 to TRBJ2-1; D perhaps matches TRBD1 (5 bases). Germline V CDR1 and CDR2: MNHNS, SASEGT. There are 12 residues in the CDR3. Trimming left V 2 bases short and J 9 bases short, with 8 bases between. The CDR3: CASSELGVEQFF. For the CDR3, the DNA is TGTGCCAGCAGTGAATTAGGGGTTGAGCAGTTCTTC.

The sample holds many counts of this clonotype. The chain carries TRBV28 and TRBJ2-7; 12 bases agree with TRBD2. CDR1 and CDR2 (germline): MDHEN, SYDVKM. V dropped 5 bases and J dropped 4; count of bases not matched to a gene: 6. The CDR3 is 15 amino acids. The DNA for the CDR3 is TGTGCCAGCAGTCCAGGACTAGCGGGAAAATACGAGCAGTACTTC. The encoded protein is CASSPGLAGKYEQYF. Drawing the rest from reference TRBV28 and TRBJ2-7, the complete variable domain is DVKVTQSSRYLVKRTGEKVFLECVQDMDHENMFWYRQDPGLGLRLIYFSYDVKMKEKGDIPEGYSVSREKKERFSLILESASTNQTSMYLCASSPGLAGKYEQYFGPGTRLTVT.

Turning to this clonotype: The junction and the germline gene differ at one end; a read error may be behind it. The CDR3: CASSTGRVGSYNEQFF. CDR3 nucleotide sequence: TGTGCTAGCAGCACCGGGCGCGTGGGGTCCTACAATGAGCAGTTCTTC. The V gene is TRBV7-7, the J gene TRBJ2-1; D is undetermined. Germline V lookup: CDR1 SSHAT, CDR2 FNYEAQ (reference sequence). This CDR3 comprises 16 residues.

There are a few counts of this clonotype. The junction departs from germline at one end; a sequencing error may be responsible. The rearrangement joins TRBV14 to TRBJ2-1, with D unclear. This CDR3 is built from 19 residues. Germline V gene data show CDR1 as SGHDN and CDR2 as FVKESK. CDR3 protein: CARSQEQFAEKSSYNEQFF. In DNA, the CDR3 is TGTGCCAGAAGCCAAGAGCAATTTGCGGAAAAGAGCTCCTACAATGAGCAGTTCTTC.

As regards this clonotype: A single base separates this from a much larger clone, so it may be a read error. The rearrangement uses TRBV28 and TRBJ2-1; 8 bases are shared with TRBD1. Trimming cost V 8 bases and J 7 bases; bases outside gene matches: 13. Germline loops: CDR1 MDHEN, CDR2 SYDVKM. CDR3 length: 15 amino acids. The CDR3 loop reads CASAPPRDRLNEQFF. As DNA, the CDR3 is TGTGCCAGCGCTCCTCCCCGGGACAGGTTAAATGAGCAGTTCTTC.

In this sample, this clonotype turned up many times. J is TRBJ2-7 and V is TRBV7-8; 9 bases are shared with TRBD2. CDR1 is SGHVS and CDR2 is FQNEAQ in the germline V gene. The V and J ends lost 11 bases and 2 bases, in that order; junction bases with no gene match: 10. This CDR3 comprises 14 residues. The CDR3 DNA reads as TGTGCCGGTTCGACTAGCGGAACAACCTACGAGCAGTACTTC. As protein: CAGSTSGTTYEQYF.

This clonotype was seen more than once but under ten times. V usage is TRBV27 and J usage is TRBJ2-7, with D uncertain. The CDR3 is made up of 13 amino acids. V gave up 6 bases and J gave up 2 bases, with 11 bases separating them. Germline CDR1 MNHEY, CDR2 SMNVEV (reference sequence). CDR3 protein: CASSWGRAYEQYF. CDR3 bases: TGTGCCAGCAGCTGGGGAAGGGCCTACGAGCAGTACTTC.

The V and J genes are TRBV6-1 and TRBJ1-2; D is perhaps TRBD1 (6 bases). The CDR3 length is 16 residues. V was trimmed by 5 bases and J by 4 bases, leaving 20 bases between them. CDR1 is MNHNS and CDR2 is SASEGT in the germline V gene. The CDR3 here is CASSYGGRSLIYGYTF. DNA of the CDR3: TGTGCCAGCAGTTATGGGGGCCGTTCTCTCATCTATGGCTACACCTTC.

In this sample, this clonotype turned up many times. V and J are TRBV7-2 and TRBJ2-1; D gene ambiguous. This CDR3 comprises 14 residues. Germline CDR1 is SGHTA and CDR2 is FQGNSA. V was clipped by 2 bases and J by 7 bases, with 12 bases between them. This CDR3 reads CASSLQVGPNEQFF. As DNA, the CDR3 is TGTGCCAGCAGCTTACAGGTTGGACCAAATGAGCAGTTCTTC.

CDR3 region: CSARDPGQGSLEQYF. As DNA, the CDR3 is TGCAGTGCTAGGGACCCGGGACAGGGCAGCCTCGAGCAGTACTTC. This chain links TRBV20-1 with TRBJ2-7; 9 bases align to TRBD1. After removal of 3 bases from V and 6 bases from J, the junction contained 12 bases not matched to a gene. The CDR3 contains 15 residues. Looked up from germline, CDR1 is DFQATT and CDR2 is SNEGSKA (reference sequence).

There are many counts of this clonotype. This sequence joins TRBV28 and TRBJ2-7; 7 nucleotides match TRBD2. The CDR3 sequence is 14 residues long. CDR1 is MDHEN, CDR2 SYDVKM, per germline. V was pared by 5 bases and J by 4 bases, with 8 bases of the junction left unmatched. The CDR3 nucleotides read TGTGCCAGCAGTCTCGAGCGGGAATTGTACGAGCAGTACTTC. Its translation is CASSLERELYEQYF.

This clonotype was detected ten times or more. The chain couples TRBV30 to TRBJ2-3; D is undetermined. The CDR3 spans 16 residues. The germline V gene has CDR1 GTSNPN and CDR2 SVGIG (reference sequence). V was cut by 2 bases and J by 2 bases, with 17 bases left in between. CDR3 coding DNA: TGTGCCTGGAGTCGGTTCTCGGGCGAGTACACAGATACGCAGTATTTT. Amino acid sequence: CAWSRFSGEYTDTQYF.

This clonotype came up many times. The J gene is TRBJ2-1, the V gene TRBV7-2; 12 bases are shared with TRBD1. The V segment lost 2 bases and the J segment 9 bases; nucleotides outside the gene matches: 8. The length of the CDR3 is 16 residues. Looked up from germline, CDR1 is SGHTA and CDR2 is FQGNSA. CDR3 nucleotide sequence: TGTGCCAGCAGCTTACCCGGGACAGGGGGCCGGGGTGAGCAGTTCTTC. Its protein is CASSLPGTGGRGEQFF.

This clonotype showed up just a few times. A read error is possible here, since a much larger clone lies one base away. The chain employs TRBV5-5 and TRBJ2-7, with D hard to call. The germline gives CDR1 SGHKS, CDR2 YYEKEE (reference sequence). CDR3 length: 12 amino acids. CDR3 region: CTSSLMSYEQYF. The CDR3 bases are TGTACCAGCAGCTTAATGAGCTACGAGCAGTACTTC.

This clonotype was observed at least ten times. V gene TRBV6-1 combines with J gene TRBJ2-1, with 9 bases that match TRBD1. CDR1 is MNHNS, CDR2 SASEGT, per germline. Trimming removed 6 bases from V and 4 bases from J; junction bases left unmatched: 7. The CDR3 extends over 15 amino acids. The CDR3, as DNA: TGTGCCAGCAGACCGCCGGACAGGGGTTACAATGAGCAGTTCTTC. Translated, it gives CASRPPDRGYNEQFF.

The chain carries TRBV28 and TRBJ1-3; D remains ambiguous. This CDR3 comprises 16 residues. The germline V gene has CDR1 MDHEN and CDR2 SYDVKM. V was pared by 6 bases and J by 0 bases, with 15 bases between. The CDR3 nucleotides read TGTGCCAGCAGCATTGAACGGGTTATCTCTGGAAACACCATATATTTT. It codes for CASSIERVISGNTIYF.

This clonotype has ten or more counts. The V call is TRBV28, the J call TRBJ2-7; D gene ambiguous. With 4 bases removed from V and 10 bases from J, the gap between germline ends came to 11 bases. CDR1 and CDR2 from the germline V gene are MDHEN and SYDVKM. CDR3 length equals 11 residues. This CDR3 reads CASSSPGSQYF. CDR3 nucleotides: TGTGCCAGCAGTTCTCCGGGTTCTCAGTACTTC. Looking up the rest from reference TRBV28 and TRBJ2-7 gives the full variable domain: DVKVTQSSRYLVKRTGEKVFLECVQDMDHENMFWYRQDPGLGLRLIYFSYDVKMKEKGDIPEGYSVSREKKERFSLILESASTNQTSMYLCASSSPGSQYFGPGTRLTVT.

The chain has TRBV20-1 and TRBJ2-3; TRBD2 agrees at 9 bases. This CDR3 is built from 19 residues. The V gene's germline CDR1 is DFQATT and CDR2 SNEGSKA (reference sequence). The V and J ends lost 6 bases and 1 base, in that order; junction bases with no gene match: 20. The CDR3 is CSAPGQAGGLWVGTDTQYF. Here the CDR3 DNA reads TGCAGTGCCCCGGGACAAGCGGGAGGACTTTGGGTGGGCACAGATACGCAGTATTTT.

The CDR3 here is CASSSWTSGADTQYF. In nucleotides, the CDR3 is TGTGCCAGCAGCTCGTGGACTAGCGGGGCAGATACGCAGTATTTT. The J gene is TRBJ2-3, the V gene TRBV9; 12 nucleotides agree with TRBD2. From germline, CDR1 is SGDLS and CDR2 YYNGEE. This CDR3 comprises 15 residues. V was clipped by 4 bases and J by 4 bases; unmatched bases: 4.

The sample holds a few counts of this clonotype. This rearrangement joins TRBV20-1 to TRBJ2-2; D tentatively reads TRBD1 or TRBD2 (7 bases each). V was trimmed by 5 bases and J by 0 bases, leaving 25 bases between them. The CDR3 loop spans 19 amino acids. Germline loops: CDR1 DFQATT, CDR2 SNEGSKA (reference sequence). DNA for the CDR3: TGCAGTGCTCGGGCGGGGGCGGGACAGTCTCTCGCGAACACCGGGGAGCTGTTTTTT. It codes for CSARAGAGQSLANTGELFF.

The chain joins TRBV9 to TRBJ1-1, with D possibly TRBD1 on 6 matching bases. Germline assignment: CDR1 SGDLS and CDR2 YYNGEE. The CDR3 is 14 residues long. V was clipped by 4 bases and J by 5 bases, with 15 bases between them. DNA for the CDR3: TGTGCCAGCAGCCAAGAAGGGGGAGGGACTGAAGCTTTCTTT. This encodes CASSQEGGGTEAFF.

The table lists this clonotype with many counts. The V gene is TRBV3-1, the J gene TRBJ2-1, with a weak D call TRBD1 (6 bases). Germline V gene sequence: CDR1 LGHDT, CDR2 YNNKEL (reference sequence). This CDR3 has 14 residues. The ends were cut back, 4 bases at V and 8 bases at J, with 15 bases in the middle. The DNA of the CDR3 is TGTGCCAGCAGCCGGTTACAGGGTAAGGATGAGCAGTTCTTC. Protein: CASSRLQGKDEQFF.

Note on this clonotype: A read error may be the cause here, since a much bigger clone is one base away. The conserved closing phenylalanine or tryptophan is absent in this CDR3, likely reflecting a read error. Here the CDR3 DNA reads TGCGCCAGCAGTGCGCGGACAGTCCAAGAGACCCAGTACTCC. Its protein is CASSARTVQETQYS. The chain couples TRBV10-2 to TRBJ2-5; perhaps TRBD1 as D (6 bases). CDR3 size: 14 residues. V was pared by 4 bases and J by 1 base, with 10 bases between. Germline values: CDR1 WSHSY, CDR2 SAAADI.

Ten or more counts support this clonotype. CDR3 bases: TGCGCCAGCAGCTTGGATCTAGCGGAGCAGTACTTC. Residues: CASSLDLAEQYF. The J gene is TRBJ2-7, the V gene TRBV5-1, with D maybe TRBD2 (6 bases). Germline CDR1 SGHRS, CDR2 YFSETQ. The CDR3 is made up of 12 amino acids. V was trimmed by 0 bases and J by 7 bases, leaving 8 bases between them.

The rearrangement uses TRBV20-1 and TRBJ1-1; TRBD1 agrees at 7 bases. The CDR3 runs 13 residues. The V and J ends lost 1 base and 5 bases, in that order; junction bases with no gene match: 4. CDR1 and CDR2 (germline): DFQATT, SNEGSKA (reference sequence). The CDR3 reads CSARGGGHTEAFF. For the CDR3, the DNA is TGCAGTGCTAGAGGAGGGGGCCATACTGAAGCTTTCTTT.